This TCR beta chain was sequenced for a study of blood T cell repertoires in COVID-19. Overall study: The study drew acute and convalescent COVID-19 samples from the United States, Italy and Spain. The analysed material was cDNA or gDNA that came from T cells, B-cell-depleted T cells, or PBMCs.

Study processing details: Amplification of reference gene primers provided the estimated nucleated cell counts. The repertoire was sequenced with immunoSEQ multiplex PCR; TCRdb's copy has only in-frame clones and lacks some. The D gene and trimming were derived from the DNA, and the V and J assignments and clone size from that table. The sample includes under 100,000 clones, roughly nine tenths seen only once; the top ten take 3% to 4%. The V end was cut by 6 bases, the J end by 4 bases, with 13 bases between. The CDR3 has 14 residues. Germline V gene data show CDR1 as LNHDA and CDR2 as SQIVND (reference sequence).

This rearrangement joins TRBV19 to TRBJ1-5, with TRBD1 as a possible D gene (6 bases). Input material: peripheral blood. The receptor's source is a woman between 65 and 79 years old with acute or convalescent COVID-19. CDR3 sequence: CASRTTGDNQPQHF. The DNA for the CDR3 is TGTGCCAGTAGGACGACAGGAGATAATCAGCCCCAGCATTTT.